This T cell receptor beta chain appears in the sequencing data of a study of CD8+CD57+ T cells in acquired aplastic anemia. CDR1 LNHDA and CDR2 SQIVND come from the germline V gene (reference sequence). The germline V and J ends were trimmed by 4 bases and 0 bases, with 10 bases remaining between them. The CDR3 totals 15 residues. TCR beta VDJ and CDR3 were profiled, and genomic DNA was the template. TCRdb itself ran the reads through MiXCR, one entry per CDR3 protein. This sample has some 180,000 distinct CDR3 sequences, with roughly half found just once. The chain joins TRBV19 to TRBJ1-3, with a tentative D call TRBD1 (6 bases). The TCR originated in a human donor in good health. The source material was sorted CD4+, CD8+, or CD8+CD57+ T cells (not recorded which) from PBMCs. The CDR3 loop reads CASSTDSSSGNTIYF. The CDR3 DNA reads TGTGCCAGTAGTACGGACAGTAGCTCTGGAAACACCATATATTTT.